Following are 4 T cell receptor beta chains from one sample sequenced in a study of CD8+ T cells in alopecia areata. The treatment was: oral pan-JAK inhibitor, 5-10 mg twice daily. RNA, once extracted, was reverse transcribed into cDNA for use as the sequencing template. Produced via immunoSEQ multiplex PCR; TCRdb's table is partial and in-frame only. The table has 95,000 to 150,000 clones, over 60% seen once; the top ten hold more than 5%. The sample consisted of CD4+ T cells sorted from blood, taken at week 4, from a patient treated with tofacitinib. The receptors come from a human donor with alopecia areata.

This clone was recorded a few times. Here the CDR3 DNA reads TGTGCCAGCAGCTTCTTGTCCTATGGCTACACCTTC. This sequence encodes CASSFLSYGYTF. V is TRBV7-2 and J is TRBJ1-2; no reliable D call. Germline values: CDR1 SGHTA, CDR2 FQGNSA. The ends were cut back, 3 bases at V and 4 bases at J, with 6 bases in the middle. The CDR3 is 12 residues long.

The rearrangement links TRBV2 to TRBJ2-1; TRBD2 matches 12 bases. The V gene's germline CDR1 is SNHLY and CDR2 FYNNEI. The CDR3 contains 15 residues. V was clipped by 5 bases and J by 2 bases; unmatched bases: 1. CDR3 nucleotide sequence: TGTGCCAGCAGTAGACTAGCGGGAGCCTACAATGAGCAGTTCTTC. Protein: CASSRLAGAYNEQFF.

The J gene is TRBJ2-5, the V gene TRBV18, with TRBD2 matching 14 bases. CDR1 is KGHSH, CDR2 LQKENI, per germline. V dropped 6 bases and J dropped 1; count of bases not matched to a gene: 4. The CDR3 is 16 residues long. CDR3 nucleotide sequence: TGTGCCAGCTCCCCCGGACTAGCGGGGGGCCAAGAGACCCAGTACTTC. Translation gives CASSPGLAGGQETQYF. The complete variable domain, with remaining parts taken from reference TRBV18 and TRBJ2-5, reads NAGVMQNPRHLVRRRGQEARLRCSPMKGHSHVYWYRQLPEEGLKFMVYLQKENIIDESGMPKERFSAEFPKEGPSILRIQQVVRGDSAAYFCASSPGLAGGQETQYFGPGTRLLVL.

This chain joins TRBV4-3 and TRBJ2-5; 8 bases align to TRBD2. J was trimmed by 1 base and V by 5 bases; bases with no gene match: 3. CDR1 LGHNA and CDR2 YSLEER come from the germline V gene. CDR3 length equals 14 residues. Here the CDR3 reads CASSLSGGQETQYF. The CDR3 DNA reads TGCGCCAGCAGCTTGAGCGGGGGCCAAGAGACCCAGTACTTC.